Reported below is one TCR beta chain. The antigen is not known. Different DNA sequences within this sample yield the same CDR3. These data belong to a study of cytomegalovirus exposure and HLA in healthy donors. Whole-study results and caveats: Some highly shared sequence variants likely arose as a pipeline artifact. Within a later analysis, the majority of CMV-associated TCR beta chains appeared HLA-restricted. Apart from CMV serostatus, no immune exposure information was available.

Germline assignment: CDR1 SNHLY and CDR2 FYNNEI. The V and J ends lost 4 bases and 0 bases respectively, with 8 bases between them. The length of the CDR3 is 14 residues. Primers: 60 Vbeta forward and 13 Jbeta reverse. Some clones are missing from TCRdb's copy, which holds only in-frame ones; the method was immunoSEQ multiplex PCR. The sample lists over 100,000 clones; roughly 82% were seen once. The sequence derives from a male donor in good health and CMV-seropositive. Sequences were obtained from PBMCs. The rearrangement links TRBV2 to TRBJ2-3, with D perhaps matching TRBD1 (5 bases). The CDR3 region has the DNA TGTGCCAGCAGTGCAGGGCCCAGCACAGATACGCAGTATTTT. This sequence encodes CASSAGPSTDTQYF.